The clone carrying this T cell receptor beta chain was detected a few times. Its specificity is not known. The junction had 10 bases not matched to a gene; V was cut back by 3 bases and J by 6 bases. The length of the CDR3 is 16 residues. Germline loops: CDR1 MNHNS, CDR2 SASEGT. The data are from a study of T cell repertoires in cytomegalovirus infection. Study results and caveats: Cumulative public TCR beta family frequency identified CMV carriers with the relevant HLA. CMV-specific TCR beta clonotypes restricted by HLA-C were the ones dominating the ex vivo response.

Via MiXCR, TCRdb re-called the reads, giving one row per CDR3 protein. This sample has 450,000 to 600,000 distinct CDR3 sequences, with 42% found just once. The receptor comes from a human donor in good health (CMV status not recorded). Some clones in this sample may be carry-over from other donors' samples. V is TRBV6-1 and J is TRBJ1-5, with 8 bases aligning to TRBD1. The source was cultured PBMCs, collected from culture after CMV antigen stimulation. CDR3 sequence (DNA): TGTGCCAGCAGTGATAGGGGACAGGATATAAGTCAGCCCCAGCATTTT. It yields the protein CASSDRGQDISQPQHF.